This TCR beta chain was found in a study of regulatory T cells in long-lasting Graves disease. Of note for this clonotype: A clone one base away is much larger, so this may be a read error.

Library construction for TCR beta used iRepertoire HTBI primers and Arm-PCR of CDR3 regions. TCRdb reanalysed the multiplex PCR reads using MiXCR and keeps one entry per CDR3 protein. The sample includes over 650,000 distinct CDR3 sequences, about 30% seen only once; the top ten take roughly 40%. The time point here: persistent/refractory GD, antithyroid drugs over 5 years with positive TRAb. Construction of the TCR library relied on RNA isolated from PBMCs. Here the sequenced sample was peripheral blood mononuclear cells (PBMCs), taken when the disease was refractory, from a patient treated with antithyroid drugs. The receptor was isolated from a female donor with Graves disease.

CDR3 coding DNA: TGTGCCAGCTTCTCCCGACAGACCAACTATGGCTACACCTTC. Translated, it gives CASFSRQTNYGYTF. This rearrangement joins TRBV6-1 to TRBJ1-2, with a tentative D call TRBD1 (5 bases). The CDR3 covers 14 residues. Germline V gene data show CDR1 as MNHNS and CDR2 as SASEGT. V lost 8 bases to trimming and J lost 2 bases, with 15 bases between them.